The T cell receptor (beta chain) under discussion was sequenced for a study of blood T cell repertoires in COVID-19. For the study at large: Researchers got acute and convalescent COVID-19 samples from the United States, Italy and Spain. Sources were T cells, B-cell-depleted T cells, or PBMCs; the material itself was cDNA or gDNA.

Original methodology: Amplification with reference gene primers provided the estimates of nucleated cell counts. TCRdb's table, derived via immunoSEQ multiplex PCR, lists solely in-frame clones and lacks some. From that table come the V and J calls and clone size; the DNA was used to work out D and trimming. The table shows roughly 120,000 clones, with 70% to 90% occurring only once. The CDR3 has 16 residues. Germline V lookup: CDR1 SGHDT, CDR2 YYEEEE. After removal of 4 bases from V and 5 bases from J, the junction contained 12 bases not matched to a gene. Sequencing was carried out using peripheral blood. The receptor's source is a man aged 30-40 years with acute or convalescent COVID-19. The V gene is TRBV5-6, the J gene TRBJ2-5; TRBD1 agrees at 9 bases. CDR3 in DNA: TGTGCCAGCAGCCGTGTACAGGGGGCTGGGTTGGAGACCCAGTACTTC. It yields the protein CASSRVQGAGLETQYF.